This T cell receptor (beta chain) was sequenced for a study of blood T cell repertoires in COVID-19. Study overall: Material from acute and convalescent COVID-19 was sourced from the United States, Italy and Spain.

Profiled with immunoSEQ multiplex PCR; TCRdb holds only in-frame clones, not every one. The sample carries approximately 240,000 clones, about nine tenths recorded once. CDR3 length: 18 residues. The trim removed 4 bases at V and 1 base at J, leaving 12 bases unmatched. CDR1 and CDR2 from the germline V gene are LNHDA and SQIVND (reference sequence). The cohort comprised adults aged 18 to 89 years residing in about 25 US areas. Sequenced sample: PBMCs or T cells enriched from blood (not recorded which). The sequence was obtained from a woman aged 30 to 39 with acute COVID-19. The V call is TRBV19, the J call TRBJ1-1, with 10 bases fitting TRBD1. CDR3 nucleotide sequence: TGTGCCAGTAGTAAAGCCCCGGGACAGGGGACGACGAACACTGAAGCTTTCTTT. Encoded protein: CASSKAPGQGTTNTEAFF.